A single TCR beta chain is shown here with its context. The record originates from a study of control samples from healthy donors and cancer patients. The V gene lost 1 base and the J gene lost 6 bases, with 16 bases spanning the gap. This CDR3 spans 15 amino acids. Germline CDR1 and CDR2: SGHDT and YYEEEE. Generated by immunoSEQ multiplex PCR, the TCRdb table keeps only in-frame clones and is missing some. The data hold approximately 72,000 clones, with 70% to 90% observed a single time. This TCR was recovered from a man aged 50-60 years in good health. The gene calls are TRBV5-6 and TRBJ1-1; TRBD1 is a possible D gene (5 bases). The sample was blood. CDR3 DNA sequence: TGTGCCAGCAGCTTGTACGAGGGGAAGCACGCTGAAGCTTTCTTT. Translating gives CASSLYEGKHAEAFF.